The text below deals with one TCR beta chain. Its specificity is unknown. Axillary draining lymph nodes of breast cancer patients supplied the node samples. The source of the sample is a study of breast tumors, draining lymph nodes, adjacent tissues. TCRdb redid the calling of the multiplex PCR reads with MiXCR, one entry per CDR3 protein. This table holds approximately 150,000 distinct CDR3 sequences, around a third found once. Between the trimmed V and J ends, which lost 8 bases and 1 base, there was a span of 11 bases. CDR1 and CDR2 from the germline V gene are LNHDA and SQIVND (reference sequence). This CDR3 is 13 amino acids long. Findings and caveats of the study: Compared with basal-like, luminal-like tumors shared significantly more repertoire with nontumor tissue. Data only fit, rather than demonstrated, lymph node origin of most tumor T cells. Tumors had less TCR diversity than lymph nodes, more than nontumor tissue.

Sequences were obtained from axillary lymph node tissue. The clonotype comes from a female donor with breast cancer. Some clones in this sample may be carry-over from other donors' samples. The genes are TRBV19 and TRBJ1-1; the D gene is possibly TRBD1 (5 bases). CDR3 in DNA: TGTGCCAGTTGGGGACTTGAGAACACTGAAGCTTTCTTT. Protein product: CASWGLENTEAFF.